This is a list of T cell receptor beta chains from one sample in a study of T cells expressing NK-cell markers. TCRdb reprocessed the 5' RACE reads and reports one entry per CDR3 protein, with no DNA. This sample's table reports roughly 120,000 distinct CDR3 sequences. Sequenced sample: blood T cells: a sorted CD56 or NKG2C T cell subset, CD4+ or CD8+ T cells, or bulk PBMC T cells (not recorded which). These receptors came from a woman aged 18-70 years in good health. CDR3s include the opening cysteine and the closing phenylalanine or tryptophan. The order of the fields is V gene, J gene, CDR3 protein.

TRBV27	TRBJ2-2	CASSTMGTGELFF
TRBV20-1	TRBJ1-1	CSARGLGLANTEAFF
TRBV6-5	TRBJ2-2	CASSYSMALAENTGELFF
TRBV20-1	TRBJ2-1	CSARTVAGGRDEQFF
TRBV6-5	TRBJ2-1	CASSYSRTSFYNEQFF
TRBV7-9	TRBJ2-3	CASSSVSGGITDTQYF
TRBV20-1	TRBJ2-4	CSALGGAGAKNIQYF
TRBV7-9	TRBJ2-4	CASTARDSITKNIQYF
TRBV29-1	TRBJ2-7	CSVDGPTEQYF
TRBV6-1	TRBJ1-2	CASSPQDDYGYTF
TRBV19	TRBJ2-1	CASSIFPASGSGNEQFF
TRBV21-1	TRBJ2-1	CASSNRDTNNEQFF
TRBV20-1	TRBJ2-7	CSARGLAGRSSYEQYF
TRBV12-3/TRBV12-4	TRBJ2-7	CASTANWEQYF
TRBV28	TRBJ2-1	CASSLVAGSMEEQFF
TRBV24-1	TRBJ2-1	CATSDLPPYNEQFF
TRBV7-2	TRBJ2-7	CASSLGGPLSSYEQYF
TRBV5-5	TRBJ2-3	CASSATGGADTQYF
TRBV10-3	TRBJ2-1	CAISESGLDSSEQFF
TRBV20-1	TRBJ2-5	CSARDSLSVETQYF
TRBV9	TRBJ2-3	CASSPPPAGSTDTQYF
TRBV23-1	TRBJ2-4	CASSQSASKNIQYF
TRBV10-3	TRBJ2-3	CAISGLADPTDTQYF
TRBV29-1	TRBJ2-1	CSVRGLPTYNEQFF
TRBV9	TRBJ1-6	CASNEDSLNSPLHF
TRBV19	TRBJ2-1	CASSDPGTGDNEQFF
TRBV20-1	TRBJ2-5	CSARGSAPQETQYF
TRBV7-2	TRBJ1-1	CASSPAPRAEAFF
TRBV12-5	TRBJ1-1	CASGFGTEAFF
TRBV12-3/TRBV12-4	TRBJ1-1	CASSFKGGSEAFF
TRBV6-4	TRBJ2-1	CASSLTGNNEQFF
TRBV27	TRBJ2-1	CASSSGLARNEQFF
TRBV12-3/TRBV12-4	TRBJ2-7	CASNPGQGHDEQYF